This is a list of T cell receptor beta chains from one sample in a study of T cell repertoires in cytomegalovirus infection. Via MiXCR, TCRdb re-called the reads, giving one row per CDR3 protein. Among fewer than 950,000 distinct CDR3 sequences, roughly 33% were seen once, and the ten largest hold roughly 12%. For these receptors, no antigen is known. Sequences were derived from cultured CD8+ T cells from PBMCs, sampled from culture after CMV antigen stimulation. The source of these receptors is a human donor in good health (CMV status not recorded). Some clones in this sample may be carry-over from other donors' samples. CDR3s leave out the opening cysteine and the closing phenylalanine or tryptophan. The D gene is left open where the match is weak. Size is stated for part of the rows, as once, few or many counts, or as a class when the clone is expanded.

clone_size,j_call,v_call,d_call,cdr3_aa
.,TRBJ2-7,TRBV4-1,.,ASSQVWGVFYEQY
many,TRBJ2-2,TRBV5-8,TRBD2,ASSFGGMNTGELF
.,TRBJ2-7,TRBV20-1,TRBD2,SARDLRAGGSYEQY
.,TRBJ1-2,TRBV29-1,.,SVELGSGYT
few,TRBJ2-5,TRBV11-2,.,ASSLDPEETQY
few,TRBJ1-2,TRBV12-3/TRBV12-4,.,ASSLQVFRGYT
few,TRBJ2-1,TRBV7-7,.,ASSPTSTLNEQF
.,TRBJ2-1,TRBV5-1,TRBD1,ASSLVTGGSDEQF
.,TRBJ2-1,TRBV4-3,.,ASSQDYWGLFYNEQF
many,TRBJ1-5,TRBV11-3,.,ASSPRWGSNNQPQH
.,TRBJ1-2,TRBV25-1,.,ASSEGQGIGYT
few,TRBJ2-5,TRBV6-5,TRBD1,ASSYRDRGTKTQY
few,TRBJ2-7,TRBV7-9,TRBD1,ASSPVFGTGYEQY
few,TRBJ2-3,TRBV6-5,TRBD2,ASSYYGGGTDTQY
.,TRBJ2-1,TRBV19,TRBD2,ASSISGTSGGNEQF
many,TRBJ2-7,TRBV7-8,.,ASSSGPGDEQY
.,TRBJ2-3,TRBV2,.,ATEQPAGRTGKRATDTQY
many,TRBJ2-2,TRBV2,TRBD1,ASSGQGDTGELF
.,TRBJ1-2,TRBV29-1,.,SVEEGGTTNYGYT
.,TRBJ2-3,TRBV13,.,ASSLEGGDDTQY
.,TRBJ2-7,TRBV6-5,TRBD1,ASGSGIQQGGEQY
few,TRBJ2-3,TRBV19,TRBD2,ASSILVGLEDTQY
.,TRBJ1-1,TRBV5-4,.,ASSPVPGGDTEAF
.,TRBJ1-1,TRBV6-5,.,ASSYSPEMNTEAF
many,TRBJ2-1,TRBV11-3,.,ASRGVLSNEQF
few,TRBJ2-5,TRBV12-5,.,ASGLWGMETQY
many,TRBJ2-2,TRBV14,TRBD1,ASSGTGSIDTGELF
few,TRBJ2-3,TRBV7-9,TRBD1,ASSPKGQGVDTQY
few,TRBJ1-3,TRBV6-5,.,ASSYGTLGNTIY
.,TRBJ1-2,TRBV28,.,ASSLLADLNYGYT